Each of the 32 T cell receptor beta chains below was sequenced from the same sample in a study of T cell responses to AZD1222 COVID-19 vaccine. TCRdb's copy holds only in-frame clones and misses some; the assay was immunoSEQ multiplex PCR. Among roughly 87,000 clones listed, 70% to 90% were seen once. The material sequenced was peripheral blood, taken 28 days after the second AZD1222 dose. The receptors originated from an adult who received the AZD1222 COVID-19 vaccine.

The rearrangement links TRBV28 to TRBJ2-7, with D possibly being TRBD1 (5 bases). The CDR3 spans 14 residues. V lost 2 bases to trimming and J lost 1 base, with 9 bases between them. Per germline, CDR1 MDHEN and CDR2 SYDVKM. The CDR3 nucleotides read TGTGCCAGCAGTTTACCCAGGGCTTCCTACGAGCAGTACTTC. Residues: CASSLPRASYEQYF.

V usage is TRBV2 and J usage is TRBJ2-7, with D tentatively TRBD1 (6 bases). CDR3 size: 15 residues. Trimming took off 5 bases at V and 2 bases at J, with 16 bases between the two ends. Germline CDR1 is SNHLY and CDR2 is FYNNEI. CDR3: CASSPRDTQTYEQYF. DNA for the CDR3: TGTGCCAGCAGTCCACGGGACACCCAAACCTACGAGCAGTACTTC.

This rearrangement joins TRBV18 to TRBJ2-7; D uncertain. Trimming took off 2 bases at V and 3 bases at J, with 14 bases between the two ends. CDR1 and CDR2 (germline): KGHSH, LQKENI. The CDR3 consists of 15 residues. The CDR3 region is CASSPIDSQNYEQYF. In DNA form, the CDR3 reads TGTGCCAGCTCACCAATCGATTCACAGAACTACGAGCAGTACTTC.

The V gene is TRBV29-1, the J gene TRBJ2-5; D is perhaps TRBD1 or TRBD2 (5 bases each). Germline-derived CDR1 and CDR2 are SQVTM and ANQGSEA. This CDR3 spans 14 amino acids. V was shortened by 6 bases and J by 2 bases, with 16 bases between the two germline ends. The CDR3 here is CSVIRTGTQETQYF. The CDR3 DNA follows: TGCAGCGTGATAAGAACCGGGACGCAAGAGACCCAGTACTTC.

V usage is TRBV7-9 and J usage is TRBJ2-1, with 8 bases lining up with TRBD1. Germline lookup yields CDR1 SEHNR and CDR2 FQNEAQ (reference sequence). The CDR3 extends over 11 amino acids. The trim removed 5 bases at V and 14 bases at J, leaving 5 bases unmatched. The CDR3 region is CASSVDRVEFF. CDR3 in DNA: TGTGCCAGCAGCGTGGACAGGGTCGAGTTCTTC.

The chain uses TRBV28 and TRBJ1-2, with 7 bases lining up with TRBD1. The ends lost 3 bases at V and 7 bases at J; junction bases unmatched: 5. In germline, CDR1 is MDHEN, CDR2 SYDVKM. This CDR3 is built from 13 residues. CDR3 DNA sequence: TGTGCCAGCAGTTTCAGGGGGTATAGTGGCTACACCTTC. Translation gives CASSFRGYSGYTF.

The rearrangement links TRBV6-2 or TRBV6-3 to TRBJ1-5; 7 bases align to TRBD1. V lost 5 bases and J lost 7; bases outside the gene matches: 2. Per the germline V gene, CDR1 is MNHEY and CDR2 is SVGEGT. The CDR3 covers 12 residues. CDR3 nucleotide sequence: TGTGCCAGCAGTGACAGGGTCCAGCCCCAGCATTTT. Its translation is CASSDRVQPQHF.

The V and J genes are TRBV11-2 and TRBJ2-1; D not resolved. The CDR3 is made up of 12 amino acids. The V end lost 0 bases, the J end lost 13 bases, and 10 bases lay between the germline ends. Per the germline V gene, CDR1 is SGHAT and CDR2 is FQNNGV. CDR3 amino acids: CASSLDTPAQFF. The CDR3 DNA reads as TGTGCCAGCAGCTTAGATACCCCCGCACAGTTCTTC. Filled out from reference TRBV11-2 and TRBJ2-1, the complete variable domain reads EAGVAQSPRYKIIEKRQSVAFWCNPISGHATLYWYQQILGQGPKLLIQFQNNGVVDDSQLPKDRFSAERLKGVDSTLKIQPAKLEDSAVYLCASSLDTPAQFFGPGTRLTVL.

The chain joins TRBV5-4 to TRBJ1-5; no clear D. Per germline, CDR1 SGHNT and CDR2 YYREEE (reference sequence). The CDR3 extends over 12 amino acids. Trimming removed 2 bases at V and 4 bases at J, with 4 bases between. The CDR3 DNA is TGTGCCAGCAGCTTTGAAAATCAGCCCCAGCATTTT. Amino acid sequence: CASSFENQPQHF. Full variable domain (outside the CDR3, taken from reference TRBV5-4 and TRBJ1-5): ETGVTQSPTHLIKTRGQQVTLRCSSQSGHNTVSWYQQALGQGPQFIFQYYREEENGRGNFPPRFSGLQFPNYSSELNVNALELDDSALYLCASSFENQPQHFGDGTRLSIL.

V is TRBV5-6 and J is TRBJ2-7; possible D gene TRBD1, 6 bases. Germline V gene data show CDR1 as SGHDT and CDR2 as YYEEEE. The V gene lost 2 bases and the J gene lost 2 bases, with 8 bases spanning the gap. The CDR3 spans 13 residues. CDR3 region: CASSLRQAYEQYF. In DNA form, the CDR3 reads TGTGCCAGCAGCTTAAGACAGGCCTACGAGCAGTACTTC.

The rearrangement links TRBV6-1 to TRBJ1-2; tentatively, D is TRBD1 (5 bases). Between the trimmed V and J ends, which lost 2 bases and 5 bases, there was a span of 12 bases. Per the germline V gene, CDR1 is MNHNS and CDR2 is SASEGT. The CDR3 is 14 residues long. CDR3 protein: CASSEWPGGYGYTF. The CDR3, as DNA: TGTGCCAGCAGTGAATGGCCGGGGGGGTATGGCTACACCTTC.

The chain carries TRBV19 and TRBJ2-7; 8 bases agree with TRBD1. The J segment lost 5 bases and the V segment lost 6 bases, leaving 12 bases of the junction unmatched. Germline V gene lookup returns CDR1 LNHDA and CDR2 SQIVND (reference sequence). The CDR3 spans 15 residues. This CDR3 is CASSPIWTGSNEQYF. The CDR3 DNA is TGTGCCAGTAGCCCGATTTGGACAGGGAGCAACGAGCAGTACTTC.

The chain has TRBV5-4 and TRBJ2-2; D uncertain. Germline assignment: CDR1 SGHNT and CDR2 YYREEE (reference sequence). The ends were cut back, 1 base at V and 3 bases at J, with 10 bases in the middle. There are 15 residues in the CDR3. CDR3 residues: CASSLTAFDTGELFF. The CDR3 DNA is TGTGCCAGCAGCTTGACAGCGTTCGACACCGGGGAGCTGTTTTTT.

This rearrangement joins TRBV28 to TRBJ1-1, with a weak D call TRBD1 (5 bases). This CDR3 is built from 17 residues. Deletions cut 3 bases from V and 4 bases from J, with 21 bases between. Germline V gene lookup returns CDR1 MDHEN and CDR2 SYDVKM. For the CDR3, the DNA is TGTGCCAGCAGTTTTAAAGGAGGCAGGGTCAGCGTCACTGAAGCTTTCTTT. It encodes CASSFKGGRVSVTEAFF. Looking up the rest from reference TRBV28 and TRBJ1-1 gives the full variable domain: DVKVTQSSRYLVKRTGEKVFLECVQDMDHENMFWYRQDPGLGLRLIYFSYDVKMKEKGDIPEGYSVSREKKERFSLILESASTNQTSMYLCASSFKGGRVSVTEAFFGQGTRLTVV.

V is TRBV5-1 and J is TRBJ1-5, with D perhaps matching TRBD1 (5 bases). The ends were cut back, 0 bases at V and 5 bases at J, with 18 bases in the middle. This CDR3 is 17 amino acids long. From germline, CDR1 is SGHRS and CDR2 YFSETQ. Written as DNA, the CDR3 is TGCGCCAGCAGCTTGGCCCCGGGACCCTCCCCCTATCAGCCCCAGCATTTT. It is translated as CASSLAPGPSPYQPQHF.

This sequence joins TRBV27 and TRBJ2-2; D perhaps matches TRBD1 (6 bases). Between the trimmed V and J ends, which lost 6 bases and 5 bases, there was a span of 10 bases. The CDR3 covers 13 residues. Germline CDR1 and CDR2: MNHEY and SMNVEV (reference sequence). This chain's CDR3 is CASRITGTGELFF. CDR3 nucleotides: TGTGCCAGCAGGATTACAGGGACCGGGGAGCTGTTTTTT.

The genes are TRBV29-1 and TRBJ1-2; D remains ambiguous. Deletions cut 6 bases from V and 6 bases from J, with 11 bases between. Germline V gives CDR1 SQVTM, CDR2 ANQGSEA. This CDR3 spans 11 amino acids. This CDR3 is CSVLRTDGYTF. DNA of the CDR3: TGCAGCGTCCTCCGGACGGATGGCTACACCTTC.

The chain links TRBV7-6 to TRBJ2-7; 9 bases fit TRBD2. V shed 5 bases, J shed 4 bases, and the junction held 9 bases outside the gene matches. Germline V gene sequence: CDR1 SGHVS, CDR2 FNYEAQ. The CDR3 is made up of 15 amino acids. The CDR3 nucleotides read TGTGCCAGCAGCACCCGTAGCGGGGGAACTTACGAGCAGTACTTC. Residues: CASSTRSGGTYEQYF.

V gene TRBV3-1 (or the pseudogene TRBV3-2) combines with J gene TRBJ1-1, with 8 bases matching TRBD1. Germline CDR1 LGHDT, CDR2 YNNKEL (reference sequence). The CDR3 extends over 13 amino acids. The J segment lost 4 bases and the V segment lost 4 bases, leaving 2 bases of the junction unmatched. CDR3 in DNA: TGTGCCAGCAGCCTACAGGGGGGCACTGAAGCTTTCTTT. Translated: CASSLQGGTEAFF.

The chain uses TRBV9 and TRBJ1-2, with D perhaps TRBD1 (5 bases). CDR3 size: 16 residues. Trimming removed 3 bases from V and 4 bases from J, with 19 bases in between. In germline, CDR1 is SGDLS, CDR2 YYNGEE. As DNA, the CDR3 is TGTGCCAGCAGCGCCCCCCAAACAGGAGGGTTCTATGGCTACACCTTC. Protein product: CASSAPQTGGFYGYTF.

The rearrangement uses TRBV9 and TRBJ1-2; TRBD1 might be the D (5 bases). CDR1 is SGDLS and CDR2 is YYNGEE in the germline V gene. V was pared by 4 bases and J by 8 bases, with 15 bases between. The CDR3 is 13 amino acids. The CDR3 is CASSSAEGWGYTF. CDR3 sequence (DNA): TGTGCCAGCAGCTCAGCGGAGGGGTGGGGCTACACCTTC.

The chain combines TRBV29-1 with TRBJ1-2; D possibly corresponds to TRBD1 (5 bases). V was pared by 3 bases and J by 4 bases, with 18 bases between. Germline V CDR1 and CDR2: SQVTM, ANQGSEA. This CDR3 has 15 residues. CDR3 DNA: TGCAGCGTTGAGATGGAGGTCAGGGAGATCTATGGCTACACCTTC. Its translation: CSVEMEVREIYGYTF.

The chain couples TRBV29-1 to TRBJ2-1; possibly TRBD1 for D (5 bases). The CDR3 sequence is 14 residues long. Germline loops: CDR1 SQVTM, CDR2 ANQGSEA. The V end was cut by 5 bases, the J end by 0 bases, with 11 bases between. The CDR3 DNA reads TGCAGCGTTTCCCAGGGTGGCTCCTACAATGAGCAGTTCTTC. It is translated as CSVSQGGSYNEQFF.

The CDR3 DNA is TGTGCCAGCAGGAGCTTAGGATGGAACACTGAAGCTTTCTTT. Its translation: CASRSLGWNTEAFF. The chain is built from TRBV28 and TRBJ1-1; D is ambiguous. This CDR3 is built from 14 residues. The germline gives CDR1 MDHEN, CDR2 SYDVKM. Trimming removed 6 bases at V and 1 base at J, with 12 bases between.

This chain joins TRBV10-1 and TRBJ1-6; D unclear. Trimming pared 3 bases from V and 6 bases from J, leaving 6 bases between. Per germline, CDR1 WNHNN and CDR2 SYGVQD (reference sequence). This CDR3 contains 13 residues. The CDR3 sequence: CASSEWGNSPLHF. In DNA form, the CDR3 reads TGCGCCAGCAGTGAATGGGGTAATTCACCCCTCCACTTT.

The chain links TRBV24-1 to TRBJ1-1, with 7 bases aligning to TRBD1. The CDR3 is 16 residues long. Germline V lookup: CDR1 KGHDR, CDR2 SFDVKD. Trimming cost V 3 bases and J 5 bases; bases outside gene matches: 11. This chain's CDR3 is CATSDGRAGGRTEAFF. DNA for the CDR3: TGTGCCACCAGTGATGGGCGGGCAGGGGGGAGGACTGAAGCTTTCTTT.

The V call is TRBV19, the J call TRBJ2-7; D not certain. The CDR3 sequence is 14 residues long. Germline values: CDR1 LNHDA, CDR2 SQIVND (reference sequence). V was pared by 3 bases and J by 2 bases, with 11 bases between. CDR3 loop: CASSIEDGAYEQYF. The CDR3 bases are TGTGCCAGTAGTATCGAGGACGGTGCCTACGAGCAGTACTTC.

The chain couples TRBV12-3 or TRBV12-4 to TRBJ1-1; no clear D gene. The length of the CDR3 is 13 residues. V lost 5 bases, J lost 4 bases, and 11 bases lay in between. CDR3 sequence: CASSALGGTEAFF. The DNA for the CDR3 is TGTGCCAGCAGTGCCCTCGGTGGCACTGAAGCTTTCTTT.

V and J are TRBV15 and TRBJ1-5, with 10 bases aligning to TRBD1. V was clipped by 5 bases and J by 3 bases; unmatched bases: 7. The CDR3 covers 16 residues. Per the germline V gene, CDR1 is LNHNV and CDR2 is YYDKDF (reference sequence). The CDR3 bases are TGTGCCACCAGCCAACGGGGACAGGGGTACAATCAGCCCCAGCATTTT. It yields the protein CATSQRGQGYNQPQHF.

The genes are TRBV19 and TRBJ2-2; D gene unclear. The length of the CDR3 is 13 residues. V was trimmed by 6 bases and J by 1 base, leaving 6 bases between them. Per the germline V gene, CDR1 is LNHDA and CDR2 is SQIVND (reference sequence). The CDR3 region has the DNA TGTGCCAGTAGCGTCAGGAACACCGGGGAGCTGTTTTTT. This sequence encodes CASSVRNTGELFF.

The rearrangement links TRBV30 to TRBJ2-2, with TRBD1 matching 8 bases. V gave up 5 bases and J gave up 0 bases; unmatched junction bases: 8. The CDR3 is 16 amino acids. CDR1 and CDR2 from the germline V gene are GTSNPN and SVGIG (reference sequence). CDR3 nucleotide sequence: TGTGCCTGGGTTACAGGGGGAACTTCGAACACCGGGGAGCTGTTTTTT. It encodes CAWVTGGTSNTGELFF.

The chain carries TRBV15 and TRBJ1-1, with no clear D. Trimming stripped 0 bases from V and 1 base from J, with 12 bases between. CDR1 is LNHNV and CDR2 is YYDKDF in the germline V gene (reference sequence). This CDR3 region has 16 residues. The chain's CDR3 is CATSRDPRRENTEAFF. The CDR3 region has the DNA TGTGCCACCAGCAGAGACCCTCGCCGGGAGAACACTGAAGCTTTCTTT.